Detailed here is one T cell receptor beta chain. This sample includes further DNA sequences coding for the same CDR3. Germline-derived CDR1 and CDR2 are LGHDT and YNNKEL (reference sequence). There are 14 residues in the CDR3. The junction had 3 bases not matched to a gene; V was cut back by 4 bases and J by 3 bases. While infection was still active, Seattle patients were enrolled and then followed longitudinally. These data are taken from a study of blood T cell repertoires in COVID-19. As for the study in general: Samples came from the United States, Italy and Spain, spanning acute and convalescent COVID-19. T cells, B-cell-depleted T cells, or PBMCs provided the cDNA or gDNA that served as material.

Authors' data handling: The authors estimated nucleated cell counts from reference gene primer amplification. TCRdb keeps only in-frame clones here, not all; method: immunoSEQ multiplex PCR. The D gene and trimming were derived from the DNA, and the V and J assignments and clone size from that table. The repertoire holds around 400,000 clones, with over 75% as singletons. The source of this sequence is a woman aged 55-69 years with COVID-19, enrolled during active disease. Sample: peripheral blood. The chain uses TRBV3-1 (or the pseudogene TRBV3-2) and TRBJ1-2, with TRBD1 matching over 9 bases. The CDR3 here is CASSPTGGDYGYTF. The CDR3 coding sequence is TGTGCCAGCAGCCCTACAGGGGGCGACTATGGCTACACCTTC.